The following is a T cell receptor (beta chain) sequence with its context. The antigen is not known. This sample is part of a study of PD-1 blockade in classical Hodgkin lymphoma. The study, taken as a whole, reports: Exclusion was applied to patients who started nivolumab under 1 year after ASCT. Repertoire differences lack defined causes, possibly disease activity or prior therapy. Unlike CD8+ TCR diversity, which did not rise significantly by C4D1, CD4+ TCR diversity did. Healthy donors were reported to have higher baseline TCR diversity than newly diagnosed patients.

TCRdb keeps only in-frame clones here, not all; method: immunoSEQ multiplex PCR. Among more than 30,000 clones listed, 77% were seen once. Time point: cycle 4 day 1 (C4D1), after 6 weeks of nivolumab. Autologous stem cell transplantation was followed by relapse in every patient, and brentuximab vedotin exposure varied. The CDR3 has 15 residues. The germline V gene has CDR1 SNHLY and CDR2 FYNNEI. V dropped 2 bases and J dropped 7; count of bases not matched to a gene: 5. This sample comprised peripheral blood mononuclear cells (PBMCs), obtained before the fourth cycle of nivolumab. J is TRBJ2-1 and V is TRBV2, with 10 bases identical to TRBD2. The source is a human donor with classical Hodgkin lymphoma. The CDR3 bases are TGTGCCAGCAGTGAACTAGCGGGGGCTGGGAATGAGCAGTTCTTC. Translation: CASSELAGAGNEQFF.